Sequencing of this T cell receptor beta chain was carried out in a study of beta chain features in type 1 diabetes. Remarks on this clone: Its antigen is still unknown.

Reverse transcription of all isolated RNA meant that expressed TCRB transcripts were sequenced. Here immunoSEQ multiplex PCR was the method, and the copy in TCRdb shows in-frame clones only, minus some. The data show 400,000 to 500,000 clones, about 15% seen once. V lost 0 bases and J 8 bases, leaving 11 bases between the germline ends. The CDR3 sequence is 14 residues long. The germline CDR1 and CDR2 sequences are KGHSH and LQKENI. Notes on the study in general: Moderate yet significant TCRB CDR3 shortening was seen in Type 1 diabetes patients in all four CD4+ subsets. Still unanswered here is whether HLA type influences TCRB rearrangement. It was possible that PCR favored shorter templates, equally so in patients and controls.

Via CD45RO/CCR7/CD25/CD127/CD95/CD27, cells of the CD4+ naive, central memory, regulatory and stem cell-like memory subsets were sorted. Sequenced input: naive CD4+ T cells from blood. This sequence was found in a young man in good health. This chain joins TRBV18 and TRBJ2-1; the D gene is possibly TRBD2 (6 bases). The CDR3 loop reads CASSPPSQRDEQFF. The CDR3 coding sequence is TGTGCCAGCTCACCACCGTCCCAGCGGGATGAGCAGTTCTTC.